This TCR beta chain was profiled in a study of blood T cell repertoires in COVID-19 (TCRdb year 2020). General notes on the study: Samples covering the acute and convalescent phases of COVID-19 were provided by collaborators in the United States, Italy and Spain. The material from the prospective study consisted of cDNA or gDNA derived from T cells, B-cell-depleted T cells, or PBMCs. The dataset comprised deeply sampled blood TCRbeta repertoires from subjects exposed to, actively infected with, or recovered from COVID-19. The repertoires were made available in a free public database intended to serve as a resource for research on the immune response to SARS-CoV-2. Samples came from the ongoing ImmuneRACE study (first 160 participants) plus 1,254 subjects from 6 global collaborators. Nearly every sample came with metadata listing a de-identified subject ID, COVID-19 status, age in years and sex. HLA class I and class II types, where available, came from metadata supplied by the sample provider rather than from assay-based typing.

The immunoSEQ Assay, a bias-controlled multiplex PCR, was used to amplify TCRbeta CDR3 regions from genomic DNA. The source study handled its data this way. Within the assay, amplification of reference gene primers was used to estimate how many nucleated cells each sample contained. Sequence reads were collapsed and filtered to measure the absolute abundance of every unique TCRbeta CDR3 rearrangement. For each sample, productive Simpson clonality was calculated as the square root of Simpson's diversity index across productive rearrangements. Drawn from immuneACCESS, this table holds only the in-frame rearrangements with V and J called that TCRdb kept. Clones are partly lost; checked studies trace under half to an unresolved V gene and leave the rest unexplained. V, J and clone size were drawn from that table, and D and trimming were deduced from the DNA. Here the sample has fewer than 350,000 clones; 88% occur a single time. Approximately 1% of the sample is in the top ten clones.

To note about this clone: What this receptor recognizes is not known. No qualities accompany the bases; no much larger clone lies one base away.

Participants in the prospective study were enrolled through a virtual design, were aged roughly 18 to 90 years, and lived in approximately 25 United States geographic areas. Cohort assignment in the prospective study relied on participant-reported clinical history from a screening survey and a study questionnaire. Recovered participants in ImmuneRACE Cohort 3 were defined by two consecutive negative NP/OP PCR tests, clearance by a healthcare professional, or resolution of symptoms. In the prospective study, mobile phlebotomists collected whole blood, serum and a nasopharyngeal or oropharyngeal swab from each participant. Over a roughly two-month period, participants in the prospective study had the option of providing additional blood draws and questionnaires. Before DNA extraction, prospective study blood samples were shipped either frozen or at room temperature. The investigation overall reported the following: Clinical and demographic metadata were provided uncurated, with the amount varying by source and participant.

The junction shows trimming of 3 bases on V and 1 base on J, plus 9 bases between the germline ends. Inclusive of the bounding cysteine and phenylalanine, the CDR3 is 14 residues long. Kept here is only the CDR3 DNA, which spans 42 bases and is read in frame from base 1. Looking up the germline V gene yields CDR1 MNHNS and CDR2 SASEGT. The sequence is built from TRBV6-1 and TRBJ1-1, with a tentative D gene TRBD1 over 6 matching bases. This receptor was identified in a woman in her 30s who had recovered from COVID-19. Sequenced material: PBMCs or T cells enriched from blood (not recorded which). CDR3 reads: CASSDRGRNTEAFF. DNA sequence: TGTGCCAGCAGTGACAGGGGTCGGAACACTGAAGCTTTCTTT.